The 24 T cell receptor beta chains reported below all come from one sample, sequenced in a study of human T cells and chemical hapten exposure. Sample time point: patch test 1, 2 weeks after DPC sensitization. The treatment: therapeutic diphenylcyclopropenone sensitization with weekly scalp DPC. TCRdb redid the calling of the RACE reads with MiXCR, one entry per CDR3 protein. The data show about 340,000 distinct CDR3 sequences, with 5.5% to 8% seen just once and about 8% held by the top ten. The specimen was whole blood, collected in connection with sensitization to the hapten diphenylcyclopropenone (DPC). The source of these receptors is a woman aged 18-29 years with alopecia areata. Some clones in this sample may be carry-over from other donors' samples.

The chain joins TRBV9 to TRBJ2-1, with 7 bases lining up with TRBD2. This CDR3 comprises 13 residues. CDR1 SGDLS and CDR2 YYNGEE come from the germline V gene. V lost 4 bases, J lost 15 bases, and 13 bases stayed unmatched. This CDR3 is CASSPQSTSFRFF. The CDR3 DNA is TGTGCCAGCAGCCCCCAGTCGACTAGCTTTCGGTTCTTC.

CDR3 sequence reads: CASSYSATFNQPQHF. The CDR3 coding sequence is TGTGCCAGCAGTTACTCTGCAACATTCAATCAGCCCCAGCATTTT. V usage is TRBV6-5 and J usage is TRBJ1-5; D remains ambiguous. V was cut by 0 bases and J by 3 bases, with 9 bases left in between. The CDR3 loop spans 15 amino acids. Germline CDR1 MNHEY, CDR2 SVGAGI.

The genes are TRBV4-3 and TRBJ2-3; 8 nucleotides align to TRBD2. The CDR3 has 18 residues. Germline V gives CDR1 LGHNA, CDR2 YSLEER. Trimming took 0 bases from V and 2 from J; bases not matched to a gene: 10. The CDR3 sequence: CASSQEYFEAGATDTQYF. The CDR3 region has the DNA TGCGCCAGCAGCCAAGAATATTTTGAAGCGGGGGCCACAGATACGCAGTATTTT.

This chain connects TRBV7-2 to TRBJ2-3, with unresolved D. The CDR3 totals 14 residues. Trimming stripped 4 bases from V and 5 bases from J, with 13 bases between. In germline, CDR1 is SGHTA, CDR2 FQGNSA. DNA of the CDR3: TGTGCCAGCAGCTCAGCCATCTTAGGAGATACGCAGTATTTT. Encoded protein: CASSSAILGDTQYF. Supplemented by reference TRBV7-2 and TRBJ2-3, the full variable domain reads GAGVSQSPSNKVTEKGKDVELRCDPISGHTALYWYRQSLGQGLEFLIYFQGNSAPDKSGLPSDRFSAERTGGSVSTLTIQRTQQEDSAVYLCASSSAILGDTQYFGPGTRLTVL.

This clonotype showed up just a few times. V and J are TRBV7-2 and TRBJ2-1, with D possibly TRBD2 on 6 matching bases. The germline CDR1 and CDR2 sequences are SGHTA and FQGNSA. This CDR3 region has 13 residues. The ends were cut back, 4 bases at V and 10 bases at J, with 14 bases in the middle. The CDR3 DNA follows: TGTGCCAGCAGCTCCGGGGTGGCGGGGGAGCAGTTCTTC. Amino acids: CASSSGVAGEQFF.

This clonotype showed up many times. The chain combines TRBV5-6 with TRBJ2-2, with D tentatively TRBD1 (6 bases). The V gene's germline CDR1 is SGHDT and CDR2 YYEEEE. This CDR3 is 16 amino acids long. V shed 5 bases and J shed 4 bases, with 18 bases lying between them. The CDR3 region has the DNA TGTGCCAGCAGATCCACAGGGATATACTCCACCGGGGAGCTGTTTTTT. This gives the protein CASRSTGIYSTGELFF.

This chain links TRBV7-9 with TRBJ2-2, with D perhaps assigned TRBD1 or TRBD2 (5 bases each). Germline values: CDR1 SEHNR, CDR2 FQNEAQ (reference sequence). The V end was cut by 4 bases, the J end by 2 bases, with 14 bases between. CDR3 length: 16 amino acids. This chain's CDR3 is CASSYRRNLNTGELFF. CDR3 coding DNA: TGTGCCAGCAGCTACAGGAGGAACCTCAACACCGGGGAGCTGTTTTTT.

This clonotype was counted between two and nine times. J is TRBJ2-2 and V is TRBV6-1; 9 bases are shared with TRBD1. The CDR3 is 15 residues long. The V and J ends lost 4 bases and 3 bases, in that order; junction bases with no gene match: 3. Germline values: CDR1 MNHNS, CDR2 SASEGT. CDR3 protein: CASSAGTGYTGELFF. For the CDR3, the DNA is TGTGCCAGCAGTGCCGGGACAGGGTACACCGGGGAGCTGTTTTTT.

This clonotype occurred a few times. The chain is built from TRBV29-1 and TRBJ2-4; 15 nucleotides match TRBD2. The CDR3 is 17 amino acids. Germline values: CDR1 SQVTM, CDR2 ANQGSEA. V lost 4 bases, J lost 2 bases, and 6 bases stayed unmatched. In nucleotides, the CDR3 is TGCAGCGTTGCCGGGACTAGCGGGGGGTTCTCCAAAAACATTCAGTACTTC. Its translation is CSVAGTSGGFSKNIQYF.

In this sample, this clonotype turned up a few times. This rearrangement joins TRBV29-1 to TRBJ1-1, with 7 positions matching TRBD1. In germline, CDR1 is SQVTM, CDR2 ANQGSEA. This CDR3 has 13 residues. The J segment lost 5 bases and the V segment lost 6 bases, leaving 9 bases of the junction unmatched. The CDR3 protein is CSVEEVRGTEAFF. As DNA, the CDR3 is TGCAGCGTCGAGGAGGTCAGGGGGACTGAAGCTTTCTTT.

Ten or more counts support this clonotype. The gene calls are TRBV11-3 and TRBJ2-3; 9 nucleotides match TRBD2. Germline lookup yields CDR1 SGHNT and CDR2 YENEEA. J was trimmed by 5 bases and V by 5 bases; bases with no gene match: 8. The CDR3 length is 15 residues. The CDR3 loop is CASSRRSGGIDTQYF. CDR3 nucleotides: TGTGCCAGCAGCCGGAGGAGCGGGGGGATAGATACGCAGTATTTT.

This clonotype was detected ten times or more. As DNA, the CDR3 is TGTGCCAGCAGTAATGAAATCCAGGGTGAACGATATACGCAGTATTTT. Translation: CASSNEIQGERYTQYF. The gene calls are TRBV28 and TRBJ2-3; a possible D gene is TRBD1 (5 bases). The V gene lost 5 bases and the J gene lost 7 bases, with 22 bases spanning the gap. The germline V gene encodes CDR1 MDHEN and CDR2 SYDVKM. The CDR3 has 16 amino acids.

The chain has TRBV12-3 or TRBV12-4 and TRBJ2-2; D assignment may be TRBD1 or TRBD2 (5 bases each). The germline V and J ends were trimmed by 2 bases and 0 bases, with 10 bases remaining between them. The CDR3 covers 16 residues. The CDR3 reads CASSLKQGANTGELFF. As DNA, the CDR3 is TGTGCCAGCAGTTTAAAGCAGGGAGCGAACACCGGGGAGCTGTTTTTT.

This chain uses TRBV5-1 with TRBJ2-6, with D maybe TRBD1 (6 bases). The CDR3 runs to 17 residues. CDR1 is SGHRS, CDR2 YFSETQ, per germline. V dropped 2 bases and J dropped 0 bases, with 12 bases sitting between them. The CDR3 reads CASSLPGQSSGANVLTF. In DNA, the CDR3 is TGCGCCAGCAGCTTACCGGGACAAAGCTCTGGGGCCAACGTCCTGACTTTC.

This clonotype was counted between two and nine times. V gene TRBV27 combines with J gene TRBJ2-1; no clear D. V was shortened by 4 bases and J by 6 bases, with 10 bases between the two germline ends. Germline CDR1 reads MNHEY; CDR2 reads SMNVEV (reference sequence). The CDR3 runs to 13 residues. CDR3 coding DNA: TGTGCCAGCAGTTCGAACTGGCCCAATGAGCAGTTCTTC. Translated: CASSSNWPNEQFF.

This clonotype came up many times. The junction shows a germline mismatch at one end, possibly a read error. The V and J genes are TRBV6-1 and TRBJ1-4; no definite D call. Germline assignment: CDR1 MNHNS and CDR2 SASEGT. The CDR3 consists of 13 residues. In nucleotides, the CDR3 is TGTGCCAGCATAGACCTAACTCATGAAAAACTGTTTTTT. Translated: CASIDLTHEKLFF.

This clonotype was counted only a few times. J is TRBJ2-1 and V is TRBV4-2, with TRBD2 matching 7 bases. The CDR3 consists of 15 residues. Germline CDR1 and CDR2: LGHNA and YNFKEQ. Trimming removed 7 bases from V and 1 base from J; junction bases left unmatched: 7. DNA of the CDR3: TGTGCCAGCAATAAGCGGGGAGAGTCCTACAATGAGCAGTTCTTC. Residues: CASNKRGESYNEQFF.

This clonotype was seen a few times. The chain's CDR3 is CASSLGVGPGPQHF. The CDR3 DNA reads TGCGCCAGCAGCTTGGGTGTAGGTCCGGGGCCCCAGCATTTT. V and J are TRBV5-1 and TRBJ1-5, with unresolved D. The CDR3 length is 14 residues. V lost 0 bases and J lost 9, with 13 bases in between. Germline values: CDR1 SGHRS, CDR2 YFSETQ.

This clonotype showed up many times. V gene TRBV15 combines with J gene TRBJ2-1; unclear D gene. CDR1 and CDR2 from the germline V gene are LNHNV and YYDKDF (reference sequence). Trimming took off 5 bases at V and 0 bases at J, with 11 bases between the two ends. This CDR3 contains 15 residues. The CDR3 bases are TGTGCCACCAGCTCGACGGCGGACTCCTACAATGAGCAGTTCTTC. Translating it yields CATSSTADSYNEQFF.

This clonotype was seen a handful of times. V gene TRBV20-1 combines with J gene TRBJ1-1; D remains unclear. V shed 7 bases and J shed 2 bases, with 11 bases lying between them. Per the germline V gene, CDR1 is DFQATT and CDR2 is SNEGSKA (reference sequence). This CDR3 has 12 residues. The CDR3 DNA reads as TGCAGTGTCATGCAGGCAAACACTGAAGCTTTCTTT. Translated, it gives CSVMQANTEAFF.

V and J are TRBV7-9 and TRBJ2-2; 9 bases align to TRBD1. The CDR3 extends over 14 amino acids. V dropped 8 bases and J dropped 5; count of bases not matched to a gene: 6. The germline gives CDR1 SEHNR, CDR2 FQNEAQ (reference sequence). CDR3 DNA sequence: TGTGCCAGCCACACAGGGGGCGCAACCGGGGAGCTGTTTTTT. Its translation is CASHTGGATGELFF.

The J gene is TRBJ1-1, the V gene TRBV12-3 or TRBV12-4; TRBD1 is a possible D gene (5 bases). CDR3 length: 13 amino acids. Trimming removed 3 bases from V and 6 bases from J, with 11 bases in between. CDR3 DNA: TGTGCCAGCAGTTTCCGGGGGATTCCTGAAGCTTTCTTT. Translating gives CASSFRGIPEAFF.

There are many counts of this clonotype. V gene TRBV4-3 combines with J gene TRBJ2-7; 8 bases agree with TRBD1. J was trimmed by 4 bases and V by 2 bases; bases with no gene match: 7. The CDR3 extends over 15 amino acids. Germline values: CDR1 LGHNA, CDR2 YSLEER. CDR3: CASSQTRTGIYEQYF. CDR3 nucleotides: TGCGCCAGCAGCCAAACTCGGACAGGGATTTACGAGCAGTACTTC.

This clonotype was detected only a few times. The gene calls are TRBV28 and TRBJ1-4, with 9 positions matching TRBD1. The CDR3 sequence is 15 residues long. V trimming: 3 bases; J trimming: 8 bases; junction bases outside the gene matches: 7. Germline V gene lookup returns CDR1 MDHEN and CDR2 SYDVKM. This CDR3 is CASSLGGQGSEKLFF. The CDR3 DNA reads as TGTGCCAGCAGTTTGGGGGGACAGGGAAGCGAAAAACTGTTTTTT.